This record looks at one TCR beta chain sequence and its context. Its antigen is unknown. The sample holds other DNA sequences that translate to the same CDR3. 60 Vbeta and 13 Jbeta primers were used in PCR. Original analysis: About 11 million of about 80 million unique TCR beta chains were shared, per a later count. Generated by immunoSEQ multiplex PCR, the TCRdb table keeps only in-frame clones and is missing some. For V, J and clone size, that table is used; D and trimming come from the DNA. The profile shows under 200,000 clones, 75% of them singletons. Donors were ostensibly healthy at sampling, although undocumented immune exposures were probable. This entry belongs to a study of cytomegalovirus exposure and HLA in healthy donors. Study background: Earlier work reported 117 million unique TCR beta sequences from 180 million or so T cells.

The study's findings and limits: The authors listed 150 to 200 TCR beta chains as cytomegalovirus-associated.

The CDR3 covers 13 residues. Trimming took 8 bases from V and 3 from J; bases not matched to a gene: 2. CDR1 is MDHEN and CDR2 is SYDVKM in the germline V gene. The receptor comes from a woman aged 40-49 years in good health and CMV-seropositive. The chain combines TRBV28 with TRBJ2-7, with 12 bases that match TRBD2. The sequencing sample was made of PBMCs. This CDR3 is CASLTSGSYEQYF. The CDR3 DNA sequence: TGTGCCAGCCTGACTAGCGGGAGCTACGAGCAGTACTTC. Supplemented by reference TRBV28 and TRBJ2-7, the full variable domain reads DVKVTQSSRYLVKRTGEKVFLECVQDMDHENMFWYRQDPGLGLRLIYFSYDVKMKEKGDIPEGYSVSREKKERFSLILESASTNQTSMYLCASLTSGSYEQYFGPGTRLTVT.